Following are 29 T cell receptor beta chains from one sample sequenced in a study of CD8 T cells in Susac syndrome (dated by TCRdb to the late 2010s). Libraries were prepared through the immunoSEQ multiplex PCR assay. RNA was extracted using the RNeasy kit, and about 0.45 to 1 microgram was reverse transcribed with random hexamers. TCRdb reran the public reads through fastp at Q25 and MiXCR, keeping productive beta chains. Here each entry gathers all rows of one CDR3 protein and keeps the most common genes and DNA. The sample has approximately 210,000 distinct CDR3 sequences on record, about 95% of them singletons. 0.095% of the sample comes from the top ten. The sequenced material came from CD4+ T cells from PBMCs. The receptor set was obtained from a human donor with multiple sclerosis.

This chain links TRBV27 with TRBJ2-1, with TRBD2 matching 8 bases. CDR1 is MNHEY, CDR2 SMNVEV, per germline (reference sequence). The V segment lost 8 bases and the J segment 7 bases; nucleotides outside the gene matches: 19. This CDR3 has 17 amino acids. Here the CDR3 DNA reads TGTGCCAGCGCGAGAGAGAGCGTCGGGAGGGCCAATAATGAGCAGTTCTTC. Translating gives CASARESVGRANNEQFF.

The chain is built from TRBV6-2 or TRBV6-3 and TRBJ2-6, with 8 positions matching TRBD1. Germline V gives CDR1 MNHEY, CDR2 SVGEGT. J was trimmed by 1 base and V by 6 bases; bases with no gene match: 8. The CDR3 length is 17 residues. CDR3 sequence (DNA): TGTGCCAGCAGAACGGACAGGGCTCCATCTGGGGCCAACGTCCTGACTTTC. Amino acids: CASRTDRAPSGANVLTF.

The chain uses TRBV7-2 and TRBJ1-2; D is uncertain. Looked up from germline, CDR1 is SGHTA and CDR2 is FQGNSA. Trimming left V 4 bases short and J 7 bases short, with 16 bases between. The CDR3 spans 14 residues. The chain's CDR3 is CASSSTFGTGGYTF. The CDR3 nucleotides read TGTGCCAGCAGCTCGACCTTTGGTACTGGTGGCTACACCTTC.

The count of this clonotype is one. The V call is TRBV12-3 or TRBV12-4, the J call TRBJ2-7; tentatively, D is TRBD1 or TRBD2 (6 bases each). Trimming left V 5 bases short and J 5 bases short, with 22 bases between. The CDR3 length is 16 residues. CDR3: CASSARGRQPWDEQYF. CDR3 in DNA: TGTGCCAGCAGTGCCCGGGGGCGGCAGCCTTGGGACGAGCAGTACTTC.

The chain carries TRBV9 and TRBJ2-4, with D uncertain. V was pared by 0 bases and J by 2 bases, with 12 bases between. CDR1 and CDR2 from the germline V gene are SGDLS and YYNGEE. CDR3 length: 16 amino acids. The CDR3 reads CASSVGAGGTKNIQYF. The CDR3 nucleotides are TGTGCCAGCAGCGTAGGAGCAGGTGGAACCAAAAACATTCAGTACTTC.

V is TRBV15 and J is TRBJ1-2, with 9 bases identical to TRBD1. Germline V CDR1 and CDR2: LNHNV, YYDKDF (reference sequence). This CDR3 is 15 amino acids long. The ends lost 4 bases at V and 8 bases at J; junction bases unmatched: 11. The CDR3 sequence: CATSTKGTGSGGYTF. The DNA for the CDR3 is TGTGCCACCAGCACGAAGGGGACAGGGTCGGGCGGCTACACCTTC.

The chain employs TRBV5-1 and TRBJ2-5; 7 bases are a match to TRBD1. Germline V gene sequence: CDR1 SGHRS, CDR2 YFSETQ. V lost 3 bases, J lost 1 base, and 3 bases stayed unmatched. The CDR3 covers 14 residues. CDR3 amino acids: CASSSTGVQETQYF. As DNA, the CDR3 is TGCGCCAGCAGCTCAACAGGGGTCCAAGAGACCCAGTACTTC.

This clonotype is a singleton in its sample. As DNA, the CDR3 is TGTGCCACCAGCAGAGATAACCCCTTTCGGGAGACCCAGTACTTC. Amino acid sequence: CATSRDNPFRETQYF. V and J are TRBV15 and TRBJ2-5; no firm D call. The CDR3 is 15 amino acids. V was pared by 0 bases and J by 5 bases, with 13 bases between. Germline lookup yields CDR1 LNHNV and CDR2 YYDKDF (reference sequence).

This sequence joins TRBV6-6 and TRBJ2-1, with D unresolved. Deletions cut 6 bases from V and 8 bases from J, with 14 bases between. In germline, CDR1 is MNHNY, CDR2 SVGAGI (reference sequence). This CDR3 spans 13 amino acids. This chain's CDR3 is CASSPRALHEQFF. For the CDR3, the DNA is TGTGCCAGCAGCCCACGGGCCCTACATGAGCAGTTCTTC.

This clonotype was seen a handful of times. V gene TRBV6-6 combines with J gene TRBJ2-7; D may be TRBD1 (6 bases). V lost 6 bases and J lost 3, with 9 bases in between. Germline V gene sequence: CDR1 MNHNY, CDR2 SVGAGI (reference sequence). The CDR3 totals 12 residues. The DNA of the CDR3 is TGTGCCAGCAGCCAGACAGGCTACGAGCAGTACTTC. Translated: CASSQTGYEQYF.

This chain joins TRBV2 and TRBJ1-3; D is unclear. The CDR3 extends over 14 amino acids. Trimming removed 4 bases at V and 0 bases at J, with 7 bases between. The germline CDR1 and CDR2 sequences are SNHLY and FYNNEI. The CDR3 region has the DNA TGTGCCAGCAGTGCACAGAACTCTGGAAACACCATATATTTT. It is translated as CASSAQNSGNTIYF.

This chain connects TRBV3-1 to TRBJ2-4, with TRBD1 as a possible D gene (5 bases). Trimming pared 4 bases from V and 7 bases from J, leaving 14 bases between. Looked up from germline, CDR1 is LGHDT and CDR2 is YNNKEL (reference sequence). The CDR3 runs to 14 residues. The CDR3 DNA follows: TGTGCCAGCAGCCCACGGCAGGGTTATAACATTCAGTACTTC. Translated, it gives CASSPRQGYNIQYF.

The V and J genes are TRBV7-3 and TRBJ2-7; 7 positions agree with TRBD1. From germline, CDR1 is SGHTA and CDR2 FQGTGA. J gave up 9 bases and V 0 bases, and 5 bases lay outside the gene matches. This CDR3 spans 13 amino acids. CDR3 loop: CASSLTPGGWQYF. In DNA, the CDR3 is TGTGCCAGCAGCTTAACTCCAGGGGGATGGCAGTACTTC. Supplemented by reference TRBV7-3 and TRBJ2-7, the full variable domain reads GAGVSQTPSNKVTEKGKYVELRCDPISGHTALYWYRQSLGQGPEFLIYFQGTGAADDSGLPNDRFFAVRPEGSVSTLKIQRTERGDSAVYLCASSLTPGGWQYFGPGTRLTVT.

This chain links TRBV6-5 with TRBJ2-5; either TRBD1 or TRBD2 may fit D (6 bases each). This CDR3 is 13 amino acids long. Trimming cost V 7 bases and J 9 bases, with 18 bases left between them. Germline V gene lookup returns CDR1 MNHEY and CDR2 SVGAGI. Written as DNA, the CDR3 is TGTGCCAGCAAGCGCACGGGGGCCGAGGCCCAGTACTTC. Translation gives CASKRTGAEAQYF.

This chain joins TRBV29-1 and TRBJ2-5; maybe TRBD1 (5 bases). The CDR3 consists of 14 residues. With 0 bases removed from V and 3 bases from J, the gap between germline ends came to 11 bases. CDR1 is SQVTM and CDR2 is ANQGSEA in the germline V gene. The CDR3 DNA follows: TGCAGCGTTGAAGATTTGGGGCAGGAAGAGACCCAGTACTTC. Translation: CSVEDLGQEETQYF.

This rearrangement joins TRBV6-5 to TRBJ1-6, with D tentatively TRBD1 (6 bases). The V end was cut by 0 bases, the J end by 8 bases, with 14 bases between. The length of the CDR3 is 16 residues. Germline CDR1 is MNHEY and CDR2 is SVGAGI. The CDR3 sequence is CASSYSSPRGDSPLHF. The CDR3 nucleotides are TGTGCCAGCAGTTACTCGAGTCCCAGGGGCGATTCACCCCTCCACTTT.

J is TRBJ2-7 and V is TRBV5-1; D not resolved. Germline-derived CDR1 and CDR2 are SGHRS and YFSETQ. The CDR3 is 14 amino acids. The ends were cut back, 1 base at V and 2 bases at J, with 10 bases in the middle. The CDR3 reads CASSLLVETYEQYF. The DNA for the CDR3 is TGCGCCAGCAGCTTGTTGGTGGAAACCTACGAGCAGTACTTC.

The V gene is TRBV28, the J gene TRBJ1-4; D unclear. Trimming took 6 bases from V and 4 from J, leaving 6 bases between them. The germline V gene encodes CDR1 MDHEN and CDR2 SYDVKM. The CDR3 runs 12 residues. The CDR3, as DNA: TGTGCCAGCAGGGCAGTTAATGAAAAACTGTTTTTT. The encoded protein is CASRAVNEKLFF.

V gene TRBV28 combines with J gene TRBJ2-5; TRBD2 might be the D (6 bases). Per germline, CDR1 MDHEN and CDR2 SYDVKM. Trimming cost V 3 bases and J 0 bases, with 8 bases left between them. The CDR3 consists of 14 residues. The CDR3, as DNA: TGTGCCAGCAGTTTTCGGGACTACCAAGAGACCCAGTACTTC. Translating it yields CASSFRDYQETQYF.

The V and J genes are TRBV2 and TRBJ1-5, with unresolved D. The CDR3 covers 12 residues. The V and J ends lost 6 bases and 3 bases respectively, with 6 bases between them. Germline V gene data show CDR1 as SNHLY and CDR2 as FYNNEI. This chain's CDR3 is CASRGTNQPQHF. The CDR3 DNA sequence: TGTGCCAGCAGGGGCACCAATCAGCCCCAGCATTTT.

V and J are TRBV20-1 and TRBJ2-3; no firm D call. The CDR3 has 11 amino acids. In germline, CDR1 is DFQATT, CDR2 SNEGSKA (reference sequence). V shed 3 bases and J shed 7 bases, with 8 bases lying between them. CDR3 region: CSARGSNTQYF. CDR3 DNA: TGCAGTGCTAGGGGCAGTAATACGCAGTATTTT.

A note on this clonotype: Germline and junction disagree at one end, which may indicate a read error. The gene calls are TRBV10-3 and TRBJ1-4, with D unclear. Germline V CDR1 and CDR2: ENHRY, SYGVKD. This CDR3 region has 15 residues. The CDR3 here is CAISRGDWRPETLFF. The CDR3 DNA sequence: TGTGCCATCAGCCGTGGGGATTGGAGACCCGAAACACTGTTTTTT.

V gene TRBV15 combines with J gene TRBJ1-5; no clear D gene. V was cut by 0 bases and J by 5 bases, with 14 bases left in between. The CDR3 contains 16 residues. Germline values: CDR1 LNHNV, CDR2 YYDKDF (reference sequence). The CDR3 DNA sequence: TGTGCCACCAGCAGAGATTGGCGTCCTAAAGATCAGCCCCAGCATTTT. It codes for CATSRDWRPKDQPQHF.

The chain uses TRBV6-1 and TRBJ1-2, with D uncertain. Trimming left V 1 base short and J 5 bases short, with 2 bases between. Germline loops: CDR1 MNHNS, CDR2 SASEGT. CDR3 length: 11 amino acids. DNA for the CDR3: TGTGCCAGCAGTGAAGGGTATGGCTACACCTTC. Translated: CASSEGYGYTF.

The V call is TRBV2, the J call TRBJ2-1, with D possibly being TRBD1 (5 bases). The V gene's germline CDR1 is SNHLY and CDR2 FYNNEI. The V end lost 5 bases, the J end lost 6 bases, and 17 bases lay between the germline ends. The length of the CDR3 is 15 residues. CDR3 sequence reads: CASSLGQGRLNEQFF. For the CDR3, the DNA is TGTGCCAGCAGTTTAGGGCAGGGTCGACTCAATGAGCAGTTCTTC. Using reference TRBV2 and TRBJ2-1 for the parts outside the CDR3, the full variable domain is EPEVTQTPSHQVTQMGQEVILRCVPISNHLYFYWYRQILGQKVEFLVSFYNNEISEKSEIFDDQFSVERPDGSNFTLKIRSTKLEDSAMYFCASSLGQGRLNEQFFGPGTRLTVL.

The chain links TRBV12-3 or TRBV12-4 to TRBJ2-7, with 8 bases matching TRBD2. The CDR3 spans 14 residues. Trimming removed 5 bases from V and 3 bases from J; junction bases left unmatched: 6. The DNA for the CDR3 is TGTGCCAGCAGTCAAGGGACTAGGAACTACGAGCAGTACTTC. Translated, it gives CASSQGTRNYEQYF.

V usage is TRBV2 and J usage is TRBJ1-1; D is ambiguous. The V gene's germline CDR1 is SNHLY and CDR2 FYNNEI. V was pared by 5 bases and J by 6 bases, with 10 bases between. There are 12 residues in the CDR3. The CDR3 loop reads CASSLTTAEAFF. The CDR3 nucleotides are TGTGCCAGCAGTCTAACGACGGCTGAAGCTTTCTTT.

The chain joins TRBV9 to TRBJ1-1, with a possible D match to TRBD1 (5 bases). The CDR3 has 14 amino acids. With 3 bases removed from V and 3 bases from J, the gap between germline ends came to 12 bases. Germline-derived CDR1 and CDR2 are SGDLS and YYNGEE. The CDR3 DNA is TGTGCCAGCAGCGCAGGGTTGCGGGACACTGAAGCTTTCTTT. It codes for CASSAGLRDTEAFF.

This clonotype was counted a single time. The chain is built from TRBV20-1 and TRBJ2-7; D is ambiguous. Trimming took off 0 bases at V and 5 bases at J, with 5 bases between the two ends. The CDR3 runs to 11 residues. In germline, CDR1 is DFQATT, CDR2 SNEGSKA (reference sequence). As DNA, the CDR3 is TGCAGTGCTAGAGAGTCGGACGAGCAGTACTTC. It codes for CSARESDEQYF.